These T cell receptor beta chains were read from a single sample in a study of vaccination and CD4 T cells after COVID-19. These receptors have no identified antigens. Each CDR3 protein is one row after TCRdb ran MiXCR on the PCR reads. The data contain roughly 4,200 distinct CDR3 sequences, roughly 45% of them seen just once; the ten biggest clones take up approximately 40%. The source material was CD4+ T cells from blood, cultured in vitro. All receptors come from a human donor who had recovered from COVID-19. Each CDR3 is given with its conserved first and last residue. The order of the fields is D gene, J gene, clone size, V gene, CDR3 DNA, CDR3 protein. The D gene is left open where the match is weak. A clone size is listed for some rows: how often the clone was seen (once, few, many), or a class if it is expanded.

>-|TRBJ2-7|few|TRBV7-9
TGTGCCAGCAGCTTACAGGGAGGGGGAATCTCCGAGCAGTACTTC
CASSLQGGGISEQYF
>-|TRBJ2-5|-|TRBV20-1
TGCAGTGCTATGAGCGGGTTCTACCAAGAGACCCAGTACTTC
CSAMSGFYQETQYF
>TRBD1|TRBJ2-1|-|TRBV7-3
TGTGCCAGCAGCCTAAGACAGGGCAGGAGTGAGCAGTTCTTC
CASSLRQGRSEQFF
>TRBD1|TRBJ2-2|-|TRBV7-9
TGTGCCAGCAGCTCCGGACAGGGGATATACGGGGAGCTGTTTTTT
CASSSGQGIYGELFF
>-|TRBJ1-2|-|TRBV28
TGTGCCAGCAGTTCTGACCCCCGTGGCTATGGCTACACCTTC
CASSSDPRGYGYTF
>TRBD1|TRBJ1-1|-|TRBV20-1
TGCAGTGCTAGGGACGCCGGGACAGGGTTAGGTGCTTTCTTT
CSARDAGTGLGAFF
>-|TRBJ2-5|few|TRBV20-1
TGCAGTGCTGACCAGGGTGTGGAGACCCAGTACTTC
CSADQGVETQYF
>-|TRBJ2-4|once|TRBV4-1
TGCGCCAGCAGCCAAGCCACAGGGATCGGGAACATTCAGTACTTC
CASSQATGIGNIQYF
>-|TRBJ1-2|few|TRBV7-6
TGTGCCAGCAGCTATAATACTAACTATGGCTACACCTTC
CASSYNTNYGYTF
>TRBD1|TRBJ1-6|-|TRBV2
TGTGCCAGCAGAAGGACAGGGGAGGATTCACCCCTCCACTTT
CASRRTGEDSPLHF
>TRBD1|TRBJ1-2|few|TRBV20-1
TGCAGTGCTAGAGATGACAGGGTGCAGGATTGGGGCTATGGCTACACCTTC
CSARDDRVQDWGYGYTF
>-|TRBJ1-2|-|TRBV6-5
TGTGCCAGCAGGTACCCCGCCTACTCGATCGGCTATGGCTACACCTTC
CASRYPAYSIGYGYTF
>-|TRBJ2-3|-|TRBV7-9
TGTGCCAGCAGCTTAGTTCCAGATACGCAGTATTTT
CASSLVPDTQYF
>TRBD2|TRBJ2-1|-|TRBV9
TGTGCCAGCAGCTCACTAGCGGGAGGGTACAATGAGCAGTTCTTC
CASSSLAGGYNEQFF
>-|TRBJ2-2|-|TRBV6-5
TGTGCCAGCAGTTACCCATGGGGCAGCGCGAACACCGGGGAGCTGTTTTTT
CASSYPWGSANTGELFF
>-|TRBJ2-1|-|TRBV20-1
TGCAGTGCTAGAGATCGAGGGCCCTGGTACAATGAGCAGTTCTTC
CSARDRGPWYNEQFF
>-|TRBJ1-1|-|TRBV28
TGTGCCAGCAGCCCGGTGGGGGGGAAAGCTGAAGCTTTCTTT
CASSPVGGKAEAFF
>-|TRBJ1-1|once|TRBV12-3/TRBV12-4
TGTGCCACCCAGAACGGGTCACGTAAAGCTTTCTTT
CATQNGSRKAFF
>TRBD2|TRBJ2-7|-|TRBV2
TGTGCCAGCAGTGAATGGCCTAGCGGGGACTTCGAGCAGTACTTC
CASSEWPSGDFEQYF
>-|TRBJ2-3|few|TRBV6-2/TRBV6-3
TGTGCCAGCACCAGGGTTGGGATAGATACGCAGTATTTT
CASTRVGIDTQYF
>-|TRBJ2-5|once|TRBV2
TGTGCCAGCAGTGTTGGAGAGACCCAGTACTTC
CASSVGETQYF
>-|TRBJ2-3|few|TRBV5-8
TGTGCCAGCAGCTCCCAGACAGGCCAAGATACGCAGTATTTT
CASSSQTGQDTQYF
>TRBD2|TRBJ2-2|few|TRBV2
TGTGCCAGCAGTTCCAAACTAGCGGGAGTAGCCGGGGAGCTGTTTTTT
CASSSKLAGVAGELFF
>-|TRBJ1-2|-|TRBV4-1
TGCGCCAGCAGCCAAGACGCAACCTTCTATGGCTACACCTTC
CASSQDATFYGYTF
>-|TRBJ2-7|few|TRBV18
TGTGCCAGCTCAGTATCAATAGGAGAGGGTGGAGAGCAGTACTTC
CASSVSIGEGGEQYF
>-|TRBJ1-2|-|TRBV5-6
TGTGCCAGCAATAGGGACGAAAACTATGGCTACACCTTC
CASNRDENYGYTF
>-|TRBJ1-6|once|TRBV2
TGTGCCAGCAGCCGGGACGTTAGTTCACCCCTCCACTTT
CASSRDVSSPLHF
>-|TRBJ2-3|-|TRBV6-5
TGTGCCAGCAGTTACTCGGATGGGTCATCGCAGCATAGCACAGATACGCAGTATTTT
CASSYSDGSSQHSTDTQYF
>TRBD2|TRBJ2-1|-|TRBV20-1
TGCAGTGCTACGGGAGGCCGGGACTACAATGAGCAGTTCTTC
CSATGGRDYNEQFF
>-|TRBJ2-7|-|TRBV10-3
TGTGCCATCAGTGAGTCGGGCTGGGGGCTGGGGGAGCAGTACTTC
CAISESGWGLGEQYF
>TRBD1|TRBJ1-1|-|TRBV19
TGTGCCAGTAGTGCCCGACAGGGGGTGAACACTGAAGCTTTCTTT
CASSARQGVNTEAFF
>-|TRBJ1-2|-|TRBV29-1
TGCAGCGTTGAGAAGACAGTCACGGGGGGGGGCTACACCTTC
CSVEKTVTGGGYTF
>-|TRBJ2-5|-|TRBV18
TGTGCCAGCTCACCATTACCGGGAGCTGAGACCCAGTACTTC
CASSPLPGAETQYF
>-|TRBJ1-1|-|TRBV7-9
TGTGCCAGCAGCTACGGACAGTCGTTGAACACTGAAGCTTTCTTT
CASSYGQSLNTEAFF
>-|TRBJ1-2|-|TRBV7-9
TGTGCCAGCAGCTTATATGGGGGTACCTATGGCTACACCTTC
CASSLYGGTYGYTF
>TRBD2|TRBJ2-1|-|TRBV7-2
TGTGCCAGCAGCTTATCTGTGACTAGCGTTTACTATGAGCAGTTCTTC
CASSLSVTSVYYEQFF